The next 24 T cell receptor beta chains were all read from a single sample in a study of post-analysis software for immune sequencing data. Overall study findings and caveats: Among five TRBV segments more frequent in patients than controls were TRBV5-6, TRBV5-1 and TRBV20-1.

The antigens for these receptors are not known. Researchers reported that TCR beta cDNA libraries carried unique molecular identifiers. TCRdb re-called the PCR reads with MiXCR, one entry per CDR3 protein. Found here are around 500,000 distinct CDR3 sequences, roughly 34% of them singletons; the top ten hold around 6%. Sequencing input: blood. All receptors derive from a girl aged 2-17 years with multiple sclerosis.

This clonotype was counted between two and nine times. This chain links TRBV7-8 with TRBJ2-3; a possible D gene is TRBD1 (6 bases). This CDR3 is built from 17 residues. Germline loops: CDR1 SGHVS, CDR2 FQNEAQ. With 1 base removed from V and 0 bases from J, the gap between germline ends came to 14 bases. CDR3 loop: CASSLDRDTESTDTQYF. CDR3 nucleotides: TGTGCCAGCAGCTTAGATCGGGACACGGAGAGCACAGATACGCAGTATTTT.

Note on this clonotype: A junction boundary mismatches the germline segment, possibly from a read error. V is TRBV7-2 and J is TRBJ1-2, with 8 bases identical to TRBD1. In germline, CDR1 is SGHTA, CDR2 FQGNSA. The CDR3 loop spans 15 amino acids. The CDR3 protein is CASSSGGRVFYDYTF. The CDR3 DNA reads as TGTGCCAGCAGCTCAGGGGGCAGGGTATTTTATGACTACACCTTC.

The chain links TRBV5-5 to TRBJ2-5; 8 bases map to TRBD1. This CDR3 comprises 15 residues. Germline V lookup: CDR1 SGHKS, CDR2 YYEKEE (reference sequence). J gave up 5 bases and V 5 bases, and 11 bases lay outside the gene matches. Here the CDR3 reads CASRPDRGWSETQYF. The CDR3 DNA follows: TGTGCCAGCAGACCTGACAGGGGATGGAGTGAGACCCAGTACTTC.

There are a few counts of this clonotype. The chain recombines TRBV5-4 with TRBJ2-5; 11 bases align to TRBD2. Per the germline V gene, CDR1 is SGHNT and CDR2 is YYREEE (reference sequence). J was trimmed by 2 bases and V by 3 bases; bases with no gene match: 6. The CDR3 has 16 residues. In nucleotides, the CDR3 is TGTGCCAGCAGCTCCCCTACTAGCGGGGGTCAAGAGACCCAGTACTTC. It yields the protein CASSSPTSGGQETQYF. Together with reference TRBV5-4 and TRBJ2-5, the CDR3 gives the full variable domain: ETGVTQSPTHLIKTRGQQVTLRCSSQSGHNTVSWYQQALGQGPQFIFQYYREEENGRGNFPPRFSGLQFPNYSSELNVNALELDDSALYLCASSSPTSGGQETQYFGPGTRLLVL.

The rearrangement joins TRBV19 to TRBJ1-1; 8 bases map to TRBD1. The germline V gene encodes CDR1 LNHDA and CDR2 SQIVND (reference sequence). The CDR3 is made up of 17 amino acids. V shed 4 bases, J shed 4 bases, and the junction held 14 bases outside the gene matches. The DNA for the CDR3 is TGTGCCAGTAGTACGCTCCGGACAGGGTACCTCCTCACTGAAGCTTTCTTT. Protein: CASSTLRTGYLLTEAFF.

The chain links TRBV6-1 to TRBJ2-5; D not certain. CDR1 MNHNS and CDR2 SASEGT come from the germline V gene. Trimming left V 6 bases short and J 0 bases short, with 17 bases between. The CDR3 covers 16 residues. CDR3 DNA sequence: TGTGCCAGCAGAGACGAGGCCCGGGCCCACCAAGAGACCCAGTACTTC. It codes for CASRDEARAHQETQYF.

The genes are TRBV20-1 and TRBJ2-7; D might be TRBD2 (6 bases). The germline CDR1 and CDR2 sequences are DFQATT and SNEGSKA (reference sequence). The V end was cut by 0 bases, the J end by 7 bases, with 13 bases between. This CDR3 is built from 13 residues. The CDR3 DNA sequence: TGCAGTGCTAGAGACTATCGGGGGTTAGAGCAGTACTTC. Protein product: CSARDYRGLEQYF.

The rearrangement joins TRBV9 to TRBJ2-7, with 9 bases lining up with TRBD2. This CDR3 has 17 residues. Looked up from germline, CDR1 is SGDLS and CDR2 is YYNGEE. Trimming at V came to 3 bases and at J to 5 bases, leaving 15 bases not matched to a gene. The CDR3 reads CASSEPRGDSGGHEQYF. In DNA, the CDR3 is TGTGCCAGCAGCGAGCCTCGAGGGGATAGCGGGGGTCACGAGCAGTACTTC.

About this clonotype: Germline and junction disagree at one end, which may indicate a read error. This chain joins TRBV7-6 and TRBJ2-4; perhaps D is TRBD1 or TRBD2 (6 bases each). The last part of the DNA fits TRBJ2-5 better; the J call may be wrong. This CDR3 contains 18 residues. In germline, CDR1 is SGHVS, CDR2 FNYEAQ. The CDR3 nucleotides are TGTACCAGCAGCTTAGACCGATCGGGGGCCCTGCGGGGCGAGACCCAGTACTTC. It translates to CTSSLDRSGALRGETQYF.

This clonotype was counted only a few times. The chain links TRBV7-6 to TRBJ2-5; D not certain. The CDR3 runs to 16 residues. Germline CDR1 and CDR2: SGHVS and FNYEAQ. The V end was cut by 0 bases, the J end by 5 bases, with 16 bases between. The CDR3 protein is CASSLASGPPLETQYF. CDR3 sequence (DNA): TGTGCCAGCAGCTTAGCTTCCGGGCCTCCCCTGGAGACCCAGTACTTC.

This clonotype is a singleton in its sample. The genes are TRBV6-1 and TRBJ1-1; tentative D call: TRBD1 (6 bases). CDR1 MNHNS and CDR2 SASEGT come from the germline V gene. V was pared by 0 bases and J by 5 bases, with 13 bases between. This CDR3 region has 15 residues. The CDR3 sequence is CASSEALGGGTEAFF. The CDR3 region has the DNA TGTGCCAGCAGTGAAGCGCTGGGAGGGGGGACTGAAGCTTTCTTT.

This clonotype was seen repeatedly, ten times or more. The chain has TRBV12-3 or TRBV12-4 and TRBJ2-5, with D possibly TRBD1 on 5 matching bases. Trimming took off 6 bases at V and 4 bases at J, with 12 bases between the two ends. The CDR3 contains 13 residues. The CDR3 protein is CASSRGHGETQYF. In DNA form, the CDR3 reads TGTGCCAGCAGCCGCGGACACGGAGAGACCCAGTACTTC.

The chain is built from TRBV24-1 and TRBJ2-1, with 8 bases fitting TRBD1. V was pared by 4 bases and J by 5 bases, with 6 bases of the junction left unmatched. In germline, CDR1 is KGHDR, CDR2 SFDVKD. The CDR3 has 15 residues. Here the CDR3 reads CATSDPGTGDNEQFF. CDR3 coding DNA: TGTGCCACCAGTGACCCAGGGACAGGCGACAATGAGCAGTTCTTC.

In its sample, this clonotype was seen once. The CDR3 protein is CSATRTGMNTEAFF. CDR3 nucleotides: TGCAGTGCAACCAGGACAGGGATGAACACTGAAGCTTTCTTT. V gene TRBV20-1 combines with J gene TRBJ1-1; 8 nucleotides agree with TRBD1. The germline V gene has CDR1 DFQATT and CDR2 SNEGSKA (reference sequence). The V gene end was trimmed by 6 bases and the J gene end by 0 bases; junction bases not matched to a gene: 6. CDR3 length equals 14 residues.

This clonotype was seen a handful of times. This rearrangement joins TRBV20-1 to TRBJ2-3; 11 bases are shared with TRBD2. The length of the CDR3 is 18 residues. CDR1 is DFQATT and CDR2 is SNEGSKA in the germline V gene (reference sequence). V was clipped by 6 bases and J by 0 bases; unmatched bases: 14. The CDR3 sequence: CSAAPLVGTSGSTDTQYF. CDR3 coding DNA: TGCAGTGCCGCCCCTTTAGTCGGGACTAGCGGAAGCACAGATACGCAGTATTTT.

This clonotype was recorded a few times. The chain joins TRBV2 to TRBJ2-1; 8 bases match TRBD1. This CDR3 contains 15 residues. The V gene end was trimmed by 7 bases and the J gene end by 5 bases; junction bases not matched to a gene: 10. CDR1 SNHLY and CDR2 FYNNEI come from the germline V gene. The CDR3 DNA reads TGTGCCAGCACCGCGGGACAGGCTGTCAACAATGAGCAGTTCTTC. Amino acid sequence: CASTAGQAVNNEQFF.

CDR3 region: CASSPDRGGGNTIYF. CDR3 DNA sequence: TGTGCCAGCAGCCCGGACAGGGGAGGAGGAAACACCATATATTTT. The V and J genes are TRBV13 and TRBJ1-3, with 9 bases that match TRBD1. V shed 5 bases, J shed 4 bases, and the junction held 6 bases outside the gene matches. Germline CDR1 reads PRHDT; CDR2 reads FYEKMQ (reference sequence). CDR3 length: 15 residues.

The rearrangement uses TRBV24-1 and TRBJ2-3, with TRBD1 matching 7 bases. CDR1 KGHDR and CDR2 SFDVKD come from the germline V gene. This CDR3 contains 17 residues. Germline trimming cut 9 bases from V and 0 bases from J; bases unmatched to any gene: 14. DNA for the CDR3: TGTGCCACCGGGATCCGACAGGGTCGAGACAGCACAGATACGCAGTATTTT. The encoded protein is CATGIRQGRDSTDTQYF.

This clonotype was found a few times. CDR3 in amino acids: CAEDSSYEQYF. The CDR3 DNA is TGCGCCGAGGATAGCTCCTACGAGCAGTACTTC. The chain employs TRBV5-1 and TRBJ2-7; D unclear. Germline V gene data show CDR1 as SGHRS and CDR2 as YFSETQ. V gave up 10 bases and J gave up 0 bases, with 8 bases separating them. This CDR3 comprises 11 residues.

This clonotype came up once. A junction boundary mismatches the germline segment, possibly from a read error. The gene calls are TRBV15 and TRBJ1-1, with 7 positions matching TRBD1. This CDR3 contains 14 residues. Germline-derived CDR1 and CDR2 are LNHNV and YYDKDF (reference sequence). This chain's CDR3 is CATSRDRVITEAFF. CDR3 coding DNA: TGTGCCACCAGCCGAGACAGGGTAATCACTGAAGCTTTCTTT.

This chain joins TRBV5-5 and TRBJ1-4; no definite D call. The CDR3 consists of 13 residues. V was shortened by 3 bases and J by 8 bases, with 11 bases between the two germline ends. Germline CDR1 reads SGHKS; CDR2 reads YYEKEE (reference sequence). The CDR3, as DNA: TGTGCCAGCAGCTCCAATTTGGTGGAAAAACTGTTTTTT. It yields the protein CASSSNLVEKLFF. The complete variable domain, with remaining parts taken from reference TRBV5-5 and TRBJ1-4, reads DAGVTQSPTHLIKTRGQQVTLRCSPISGHKSVSWYQQVLGQGPQFIFQYYEKEERGRGNFPDRFSARQFPNYSSELNVNALLLGDSALYLCASSSNLVEKLFFGSGTQLSVL.

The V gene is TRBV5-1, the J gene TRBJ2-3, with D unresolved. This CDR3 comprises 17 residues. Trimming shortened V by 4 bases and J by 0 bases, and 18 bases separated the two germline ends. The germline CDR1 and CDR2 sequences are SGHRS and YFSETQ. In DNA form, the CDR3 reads TGCGCCAGCAGCCCAATGAGAAGACATACCAGCACAGATACGCAGTATTTT. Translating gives CASSPMRRHTSTDTQYF.

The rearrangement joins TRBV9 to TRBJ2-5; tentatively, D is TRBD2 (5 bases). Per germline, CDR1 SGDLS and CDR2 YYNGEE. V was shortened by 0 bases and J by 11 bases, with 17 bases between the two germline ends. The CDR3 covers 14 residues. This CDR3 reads CASSVGTLEREQYF. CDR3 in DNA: TGTGCCAGCAGCGTAGGGACCCTAGAAAGGGAGCAGTACTTC.

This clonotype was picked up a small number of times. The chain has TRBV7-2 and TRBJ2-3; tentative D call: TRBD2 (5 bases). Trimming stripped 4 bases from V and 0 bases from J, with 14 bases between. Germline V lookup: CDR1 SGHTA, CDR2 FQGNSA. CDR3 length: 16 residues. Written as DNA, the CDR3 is TGTGCCAGCAGCTCCCTCGGGATATATAGCACAGATACGCAGTATTTT. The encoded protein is CASSSLGIYSTDTQYF.